The 15 T cell receptor beta chains listed next were all sequenced from one sample in a study of cytomegalovirus exposure and HLA in healthy donors. 60 Vbeta and 13 Jbeta primers were used in PCR. The data were produced by immunoSEQ multiplex PCR, yet TCRdb's version contains in-frame clones alone and is incomplete. Among fewer than 200,000 clones listed, roughly three quarters were seen once. The sequencing sample was made of PBMCs. Receptors originate from a male donor in good health and CMV-seropositive.

In regard to this clone: At one end, the junction sequence differs from germline, possibly due to a read error. This chain uses TRBV30 with TRBJ1-2; 8 nucleotides line up with TRBD1. Germline CDR1 is GTSNPN and CDR2 is SVGIG (reference sequence). The CDR3 sequence is 12 residues long. The CDR3 DNA is TGTGCCTGGAGCCTGTACTGGGACAGGCCACACTTC. Its translation is CAWSLYWDRPHF.

This clone has only a few counts. The rearrangement joins TRBV6-1 to TRBJ2-7; weak D call: TRBD1 (6 bases). Germline CDR1 and CDR2: MNHNS and SASEGT. Trimming removed 1 base from V and 7 bases from J, with 14 bases in between. The CDR3 sequence is 14 residues long. CDR3 amino acids: CASSEGSGAGEQYF. DNA of the CDR3: TGTGCCAGCAGTGAAGGGTCAGGGGCAGGAGAGCAGTACTTC.

This clone has a handful of counts. The J gene is TRBJ2-7, the V gene TRBV7-9; 10 bases match TRBD1. Germline trimming cut 2 bases from V and 5 bases from J; bases unmatched to any gene: 6. The CDR3 extends over 15 amino acids. The germline V gene has CDR1 SEHNR and CDR2 FQNEAQ (reference sequence). The chain's CDR3 is CASSLRQGAQHEQYF. CDR3 DNA: TGTGCCAGCAGCTTAAGACAGGGGGCGCAACACGAGCAGTACTTC.

This chain's CDR3 is CASNPGSHTGELFF. CDR3 bases: TGTGCCAGCAACCCAGGGTCGCACACCGGGGAGCTGTTTTTT. The gene calls are TRBV7-9 and TRBJ2-2; D might be TRBD1 (5 bases). Trimming cost V 7 bases and J 3 bases, with 12 bases left between them. The V gene's germline CDR1 is SEHNR and CDR2 FQNEAQ (reference sequence). CDR3 length: 14 residues.

This clone was counted once. The J gene is TRBJ2-7, the V gene TRBV27; maybe TRBD1 (5 bases). This CDR3 has 10 amino acids. The V gene's germline CDR1 is MNHEY and CDR2 SMNVEV (reference sequence). The V gene lost 7 bases and the J gene lost 7 bases, with 8 bases spanning the gap. The CDR3 protein is CASTPGEQYF. DNA for the CDR3: TGTGCCAGCACTCCAGGGGAGCAGTACTTC.

This sequence joins TRBV11-3 and TRBJ1-1; D is perhaps TRBD1 (5 bases). Germline-derived CDR1 and CDR2 are SGHNT and YENEEA. The CDR3 has 12 residues. The ends were cut back, 4 bases at V and 8 bases at J, with 11 bases in the middle. This chain's CDR3 is CASSYWGGEAFF. In DNA, the CDR3 is TGTGCCAGCAGCTACTGGGGGGGAGAAGCTTTCTTT.

This clone has a count of ten or more. This chain connects TRBV7-9 to TRBJ1-2; D might be TRBD1 (6 bases). The CDR3 runs to 15 residues. Trimming shortened V by 8 bases and J by 1 base, and 17 bases separated the two germline ends. Germline V CDR1 and CDR2: SEHNR, FQNEAQ (reference sequence). CDR3: CASGLGAGDNYGYTF. CDR3 DNA sequence: TGTGCCAGCGGCCTCGGGGCAGGGGATAACTATGGCTACACCTTC.

The chain is built from TRBV30 and TRBJ1-1; 7 positions match TRBD1. This CDR3 has 13 residues. CDR1 and CDR2 (germline): GTSNPN, SVGIG (reference sequence). V lost 2 bases to trimming and J lost 3 bases; unmatched junction nucleotides: 3. The CDR3 reads CAWSRQGYTEAFF. CDR3 in DNA: TGTGCCTGGAGTCGACAGGGCTACACTGAAGCTTTCTTT.

This rearrangement joins TRBV13 to TRBJ1-1, with D perhaps matching TRBD1 (5 bases). This CDR3 spans 16 amino acids. V dropped 1 base and J dropped 1 base, with 13 bases sitting between them. CDR1 PRHDT and CDR2 FYEKMQ come from the germline V gene (reference sequence). The CDR3 sequence is CASSLAYRNENTEAFF. In DNA form, the CDR3 reads TGTGCCAGCAGCTTAGCCTACAGGAACGAGAACACTGAAGCTTTCTTT.

The gene calls are TRBV9 and TRBJ2-2; D unclear. CDR1 SGDLS and CDR2 YYNGEE come from the germline V gene. There are 13 residues in the CDR3. Trimming shortened V by 4 bases and J by 3 bases, and 7 bases separated the two germline ends. The DNA of the CDR3 is TGTGCCAGCAGCTTTCCGGACACCGGGGAGCTGTTTTTT. Amino acid sequence: CASSFPDTGELFF.

This clone appeared a single time. This chain links TRBV6-5 with TRBJ1-6; D not certain. CDR3 size: 16 residues. V lost 1 base and J lost 10, with 17 bases in between. Germline values: CDR1 MNHEY, CDR2 SVGAGI. CDR3 sequence reads: CASSYFLSPEASPLHF. Here the CDR3 DNA reads TGTGCCAGCAGTTACTTCCTCAGCCCAGAGGCATCACCCCTCCACTTT.

The chain joins TRBV5-1 to TRBJ1-2; 7 bases are shared with TRBD1. The CDR3 consists of 15 residues. Germline V lookup: CDR1 SGHRS, CDR2 YFSETQ. V lost 0 bases and J lost 5; bases outside the gene matches: 7. The CDR3 DNA follows: TGCGCCAGCAGCTTGGAACAGGGGCTGTGGTATGGCTACACCTTC. It yields the protein CASSLEQGLWYGYTF.

For this clone: At the DNA level, this CDR3 is encoded by other sequences in the same sample as well. The rearrangement links TRBV29-1 to TRBJ1-2; 7 nucleotides line up with TRBD1. The CDR3 has 12 residues. Germline CDR1 reads SQVTM; CDR2 reads ANQGSEA. Unmatched junction bases numbered 1, after V lost 4 bases and J lost 2 bases. The CDR3 bases are TGCAGCGTTGGACAGGGAAACTATGGCTACACCTTC. Its translation is CSVGQGNYGYTF.

As for this clone: One junction end does not reproduce the germline sequence, and a read error may be involved. This chain connects TRBV4-1 to TRBJ2-3; D perhaps matches TRBD2 (5 bases). Germline CDR1 and CDR2: MGHRA and YSYEKL. The CDR3 runs to 14 residues. CDR3 loop: CASSLVPSTDTQYF. DNA of the CDR3: TGCGCCAGCAGCCTCGTGCCTAGCACGGATACGCAGTATTTT.

The gene calls are TRBV11-2 and TRBJ1-3; tentatively, D is TRBD1 (6 bases). The CDR3 runs to 14 residues. V shed 5 bases and J shed 8 bases, with 16 bases lying between them. Looked up from germline, CDR1 is SGHAT and CDR2 is FQNNGV. CDR3 residues: CASSPTGLGDTIYF. The CDR3 region has the DNA TGTGCCAGCAGCCCGACAGGTTTAGGGGACACCATATATTTT.